These T cell receptor beta chains were read from a single sample in a study of PD-L1 blockade in urothelial cancer. TCRdb's copy holds only in-frame clones and misses some; the assay was immunoSEQ multiplex PCR. The table shows 45,000 to 55,000 clones, with 79% occurring only once. This material consisted of PBMCs, taken around atezolizumab (anti-PD-L1) treatment. These receptors were taken from a man between 65 and 85 years old with urothelial cancer. CDR3s include the opening cysteine and the closing phenylalanine or tryptophan. The D gene is left open where the match is weak. Clone size is not always given. Where it is, it says once, few, many or a class for expanded clones.

TRBJ2-1,-,TRBV10-3,15,TRBD2,CAISDPGRSGGEQFF,TGTGCCATCAGTGATCCCGGGAGGTCTGGGGGGGAGCAGTTCTTC
TRBJ2-7,-,TRBV19,15,-,CASSRRGGHPGEQYF,TGTGCCAGTAGCCGACGAGGGGGACACCCTGGTGAGCAGTACTTC
TRBJ1-1,-,TRBV5-4,14,TRBD1,CASSLGTGHTEAFF,TGTGCCAGCAGCTTGGGGACAGGCCACACTGAAGCTTTCTTT
TRBJ1-1,-,TRBV25-1,14,TRBD1,CATRDRGLGTEAFF,TGTGCCACCCGGGACAGGGGGCTGGGCACTGAAGCTTTCTTT
TRBJ2-3,-,TRBV6-4,16,TRBD2,CASSDPSGSGTDTQYF,TGTGCCAGCAGTGACCCCAGCGGGAGCGGCACAGATACGCAGTATTTT
TRBJ1-2,once,TRBV10-2,14,TRBD1,CASSEDRVYMGYTF,TGCGCCAGCAGTGAGGACAGGGTCTATATGGGCTACACCTTC
TRBJ2-7,once,TRBV6-1,14,-,CASIRGPSTYEQYF,TGTGCCAGCATCAGGGGTCCTTCCACTTACGAGCAGTACTTC
TRBJ1-2,-,TRBV2,14,TRBD1,CASSAQTGGYGYTF,TGTGCCAGCAGTGCCCAGACAGGGGGATATGGCTACACCTTC
TRBJ2-2,-,TRBV27,15,-,CASSTQTRGGGELFF,TGTGCCAGCAGTACGCAGACGAGAGGTGGCGGGGAGCTGTTTTTT
TRBJ2-7,-,TRBV19,21,-,CASSIEAVETYEHSETYEQYF,TGTGCCAGTAGTATTGAGGCAGTTGAGACCTACGAGCACTCTGAGACCTACGAGCAGTACTTC
TRBJ1-4,-,TRBV15,15,-,CATSREDRTNEKLFF,TGTGCCACCAGCAGAGAGGACAGAACTAATGAAAAACTGTTTTTT
TRBJ2-3,-,TRBV6-5,15,TRBD2,CASSHSGEGTDTQYF,TGTGCCAGCAGCCATAGCGGGGAAGGCACAGATACGCAGTATTTT
TRBJ2-1,-,TRBV5-1,14,-,CASSLGRIYNEQFF,TGCGCCAGCAGCTTAGGGAGAATCTACAATGAGCAGTTCTTC
TRBJ2-6,once,TRBV5-6,19,-,CASSLLSGTSISGANVLTF,TGTGCCAGCAGCTTGCTGTCCGGGACTTCGATCTCTGGGGCCAACGTCCTGACTTTC
TRBJ1-5,-,TRBV6-6,14,TRBD1,CASGGQGGPQPQHF,TGTGCCAGCGGGGGACAGGGGGGACCACAGCCCCAGCATTTT